The clone carrying this T cell receptor (beta chain) was seen a single time. No antigen is known for it. This sample was included in a study of beta chain features in type 1 diabetes. General study findings and limits: TCRB rearrangement may or may not be influenced by HLA type; here this remained unresolved.

The CDR3 has 16 residues. With 4 bases clipped from V and 5 bases from J, the junction kept 14 bases outside the gene matches. CDR1 is SGHTA, CDR2 FQGNSA, per germline. Every bit of the isolated RNA underwent reverse transcription, so sequencing read expressed TCRB transcripts. Assay: immunoSEQ multiplex PCR; the TCRdb copy retains only in-frame clones and omits some. In the table there are 600,000 to 650,000 clones, 15% to 17% of which are singletons. The receptor comes from a man younger than 35 in good health. This rearrangement joins TRBV7-2 to TRBJ2-7; 7 nucleotides align to TRBD2. The specimen sequenced was naive CD4+ T cells from blood. CDR3 nucleotides: TGTGCCAGCAGCTACGCTAGCGGAACCCGGGGAAACGAGCAGTACTTC. Its translation is CASSYASGTRGNEQYF.